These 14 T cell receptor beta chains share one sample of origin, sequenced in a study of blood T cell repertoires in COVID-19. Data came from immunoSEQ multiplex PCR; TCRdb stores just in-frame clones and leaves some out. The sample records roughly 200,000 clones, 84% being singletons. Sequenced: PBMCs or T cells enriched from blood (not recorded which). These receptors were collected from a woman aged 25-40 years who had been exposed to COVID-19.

The CDR3, as DNA: TGCGCCAGCAGCCAAGATAGCGGAGCGGGCTACAATGAGCAGTTCTTC. Protein: CASSQDSGAGYNEQFF. V and J are TRBV4-3 and TRBJ2-1, with D perhaps matching TRBD2 (6 bases). Looked up from germline, CDR1 is LGHNA and CDR2 is YSLEER. V gave up 0 bases and J gave up 3 bases, with 12 bases separating them. This CDR3 spans 16 amino acids.

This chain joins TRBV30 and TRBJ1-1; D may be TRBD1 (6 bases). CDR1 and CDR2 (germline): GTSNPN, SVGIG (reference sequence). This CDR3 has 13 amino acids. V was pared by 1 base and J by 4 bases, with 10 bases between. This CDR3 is CAWSAGHLTEAFF. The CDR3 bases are TGTGCCTGGAGTGCGGGACACCTCACTGAAGCTTTCTTT.

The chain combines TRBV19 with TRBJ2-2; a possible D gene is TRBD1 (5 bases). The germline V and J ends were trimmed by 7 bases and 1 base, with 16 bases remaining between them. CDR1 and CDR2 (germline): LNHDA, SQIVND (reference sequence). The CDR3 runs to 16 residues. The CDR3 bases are TGTGCCAGTACCGCAGGACATGGAGTGAACACCGGGGAGCTGTTTTTT. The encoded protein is CASTAGHGVNTGELFF.

CDR3 sequence: CASGEGLAAVQYF. Here the CDR3 DNA reads TGTGCCAGCGGGGAAGGACTAGCGGCCGTTCAGTATTTT. The chain links TRBV2 to TRBJ2-3; 10 nucleotides line up with TRBD2. Looked up from germline, CDR1 is SNHLY and CDR2 is FYNNEI. With 8 bases clipped from V and 12 bases from J, the junction kept 11 bases outside the gene matches. The CDR3 length is 13 residues.

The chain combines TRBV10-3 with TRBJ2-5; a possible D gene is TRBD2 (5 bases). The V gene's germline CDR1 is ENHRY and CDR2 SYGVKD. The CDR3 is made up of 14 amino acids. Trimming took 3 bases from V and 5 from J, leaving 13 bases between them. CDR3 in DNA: TGTGCCATCAGTGATTCGACTACCTCCGAGACCCAGTACTTC. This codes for CAISDSTTSETQYF.

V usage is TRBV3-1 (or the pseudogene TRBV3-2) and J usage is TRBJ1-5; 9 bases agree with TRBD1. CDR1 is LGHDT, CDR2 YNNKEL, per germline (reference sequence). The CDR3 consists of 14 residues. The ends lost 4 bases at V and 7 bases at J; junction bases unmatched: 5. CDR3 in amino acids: CASSRGQGEQPQHF. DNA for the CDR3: TGTGCCAGCAGCCGGGGACAGGGCGAACAGCCCCAGCATTTT.

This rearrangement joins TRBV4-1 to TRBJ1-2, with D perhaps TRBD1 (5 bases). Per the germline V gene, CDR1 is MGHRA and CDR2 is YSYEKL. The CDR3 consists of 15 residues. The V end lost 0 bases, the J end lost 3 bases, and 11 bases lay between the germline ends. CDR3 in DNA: TGCGCCAGCAGCCAAGATCAGGGCACCTACTATGGCTACACCTTC. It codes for CASSQDQGTYYGYTF.

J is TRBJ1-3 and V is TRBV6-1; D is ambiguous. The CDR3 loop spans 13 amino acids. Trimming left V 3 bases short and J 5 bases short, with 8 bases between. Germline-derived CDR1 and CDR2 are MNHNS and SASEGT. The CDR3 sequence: CASSESGRNTIYF. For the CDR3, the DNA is TGTGCCAGCAGTGAGAGCGGACGAAACACCATATATTTT.

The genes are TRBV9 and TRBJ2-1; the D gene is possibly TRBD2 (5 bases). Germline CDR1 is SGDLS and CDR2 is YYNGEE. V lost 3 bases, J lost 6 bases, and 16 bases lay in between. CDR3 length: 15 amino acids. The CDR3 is CASSGTITRSNEQFF. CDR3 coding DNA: TGTGCCAGCAGCGGAACCATTACTAGGTCCAATGAGCAGTTCTTC.

The CDR3 DNA is TGTGCCAGCAGCTTGGGATGGAGCTCTGGAAACACCATATATTTT. It encodes CASSLGWSSGNTIYF. The rearrangement links TRBV5-6 to TRBJ1-3; D gene ambiguous. The CDR3 has 15 amino acids. The V gene lost 0 bases and the J gene lost 0 bases, with 7 bases spanning the gap. Germline V gene lookup returns CDR1 SGHDT and CDR2 YYEEEE.

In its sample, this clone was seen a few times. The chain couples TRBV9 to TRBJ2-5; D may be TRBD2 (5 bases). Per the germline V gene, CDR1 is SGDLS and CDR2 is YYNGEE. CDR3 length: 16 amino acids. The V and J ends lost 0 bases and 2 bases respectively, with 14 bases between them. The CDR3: CASSVEGWGAQETQYF. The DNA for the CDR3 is TGTGCCAGCAGCGTAGAAGGGTGGGGAGCGCAAGAGACCCAGTACTTC.

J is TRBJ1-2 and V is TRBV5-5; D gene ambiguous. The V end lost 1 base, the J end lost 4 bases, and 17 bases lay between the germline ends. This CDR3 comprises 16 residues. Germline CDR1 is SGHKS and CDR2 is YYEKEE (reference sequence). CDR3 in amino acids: CASSLSARGSPYGYTF. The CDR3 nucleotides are TGTGCCAGCAGCTTGTCTGCTAGAGGCAGCCCCTATGGCTACACCTTC.

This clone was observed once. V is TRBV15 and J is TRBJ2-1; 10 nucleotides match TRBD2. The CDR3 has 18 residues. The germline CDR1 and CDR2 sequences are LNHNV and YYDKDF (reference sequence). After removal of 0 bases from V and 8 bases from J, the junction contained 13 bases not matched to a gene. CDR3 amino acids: CATSRDRWGSGGVYEQFF. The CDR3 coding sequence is TGTGCCACCAGCAGAGATCGGTGGGGAAGCGGGGGGGTTTATGAGCAGTTCTTC. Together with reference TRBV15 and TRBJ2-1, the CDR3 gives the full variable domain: DAMVIQNPRYQVTQFGKPVTLSCSQTLNHNVMYWYQQKSSQAPKLLFHYYDKDFNNEADTPDNFQSRRPNTSFCFLDIRSPGLGDTAMYLCATSRDRWGSGGVYEQFFGPGTRLTVL.

Written as DNA, the CDR3 is TGTGCCAGCAGACTGGGGGCGGGTCTTACTTGGGAGCAGTTCTTC. Translation gives CASRLGAGLTWEQFF. This sequence joins TRBV27 and TRBJ2-1; a possible D gene is TRBD1 (6 bases). CDR3 length: 15 residues. The germline V gene has CDR1 MNHEY and CDR2 SMNVEV (reference sequence). V gave up 6 bases and J gave up 10 bases, with 22 bases separating them.